This record looks at one TCR beta chain sequence and its context. Its antigen remains undetermined. No clone much larger than this one lies a single base away; base qualities are absent. The receptor library was made with the immunoSEQ multiplex PCR assay. For the multiplex PCR, a mixture combining 60 forward primers for TCR Vbeta segments and 13 reverse primers for TCR Jbeta segments was used. The CDR3 region of rearranged TCR beta genes was amplified from genomic DNA by a multiplex PCR assay. Amplified TCR beta libraries were sequenced as 87-base-pair reads on the Illumina HiSeq System. The study's processing was this. In a later analysis, tens of millions of unique TCR beta chains were counted across the approximately 620 repertoires, and roughly 10 million of these chains were shared by at least two donors. To remove PCR and sequencing errors, raw reads were error-corrected and collapsed into unique sequences using a nearest-neighbor algorithm that merged closely related sequences. V, D and J gene segments were assigned by aligning CDR3 sequences to IMGT reference sequences. For a sequence to be retained, a match of at least six nucleotides to both a V gene segment and a J gene segment was required. Rearrangements were classified as productive when the CDR3 lacked stop codons and remained in frame with V and J, and all other rearrangements were classified as non-productive. CDR3 was defined by IMGT convention, running from the second conserved V-encoded cysteine to the conserved J-encoded phenylalanine. The earlier analysis of about 640 of the donors excluded any sequence lacking an unambiguous match to a single V gene segment. An earlier analysis of some 500 of the donors classified V segments as functional when productive rearrangements were above 56.7% and as segregating when the standard deviation between donors was above 5%. A statistical classification framework was built for diagnosing cytomegalovirus status from the catalog of TCR beta chain sequences. In a later analysis, V and J genes were assigned by comparing TCR nucleotide sequences against IMGT/GENE-DB human TR gene sequences. In a later analysis, CDR3 sequences and most-parsimonious VDJ recombination scenarios were assigned using the TCRdist pipeline. In a later analysis, each TCR beta chain was defined by its CDR3 amino acid sequence together with its V-gene family, and reads lacking a unique V-gene family were excluded. In a later analysis, some 600 highly shared, low-generation-probability nucleotide sequences were removed to address suspected cross-contamination and a sequencing artifact. A later analysis calculated a clonal expansion index for each public chain from normalized within-repertoire ranks of inferred template counts. Generation probabilities in a later analysis came from a VDJ recombination model fitted to out-of-frame rearrangements, and those results were checked against IGoR. Hypergeometric tests were used in a later analysis to score TCR-TCR, TCR-HLA and TCR-CMV co-occurrence, with a repertoire-size bias correction applied to the TCR pairs. To estimate false discovery rates, a later analysis permuted the HLA or CMV assignments 20 times. A later analysis grouped co-occurring TCRs with DBSCAN, adding TCRdist sequence similarity when clustering within HLA-allele-positive subsets. Repertoires with fewer than 30,000 or more than 120,000 public chains, plus five repertoires with anomalous nucleotide sharing, were excluded from co-occurrence clustering. The clones in this table, taken by TCRdb from immuneACCESS, are in-frame only. Not every clone is retained; where verified, under half of the shortfall comes from an unresolved V gene, and the cause of the rest is unknown. D and trimming come from the DNA, and the V and J calls and clone size come from that table. This sample has 190,000 or so clones in its table, and 75% to 85% of those were observed once. The ten top clones hold 6.5% of the sample.

The CDR3 runs 14 amino acids, cysteine and phenylalanine included. The only DNA kept is the CDR3, 42 bases in frame from the first base. For CDR1 and CDR2, the germline V gene (reference sequence) lists MNHEY and SMNVEV. The cohort was made up of about 610 healthy bone marrow donors. At the time of sampling, all cohort members were nominally healthy, though unrecorded immune exposures were likely present. The donor tested CMV seropositive and was one of the 289 seropositive cohort members. Each donor provided a peripheral blood sample, and peripheral blood mononuclear cells were used for TCR beta sequencing. The Qiagen DNeasy Blood Extraction Kit was used to extract genomic DNA from the blood cell samples. The data were obtained in a study of cytomegalovirus exposure and HLA in healthy donors (dated by TCRdb to 2016 to 2017). About the full investigation: According to an earlier analysis of around 600 of the donors, about 170 million T cells yielded some 120 million unique TCR beta sequences and 276 Gb of sequence data. Roughly 290 gigabases of sequencing data and 75 million to 85 million unique TCR sequences made up an early release that covered roughly 670 HLA-typed donors. Of the roughly 430 genotyped donors, over 70% fell in the genetic ancestry cluster associated with self-reported Caucasian donors. The study was designed to test whether signatures of past pathogen exposure could be identified by cataloging public T cell receptors. The study used immunosequencing to profile the T cell repertoires of several hundred subjects and linked those repertoires to cytomegalovirus serostatus. In addition to the first cohort of 666 subjects, a separate validation cohort of approximately 120 different subjects was used. High-throughput TCR immunosequencing, statistical association of individual TCRs with disease status, and machine learning were combined to predict cytomegalovirus infection status. In a later analysis, previously published TCR beta repertoires from 666 donors were re-analyzed and high-resolution HLA genotyping was added so that TCR occurrence patterns could be studied. Rather than using new phenotypic data, the later analysis identified candidate immune exposures from TCR beta sequences and from how often those sequences occurred across donors. An earlier analysis of around 540 of the donors applied high-throughput TCR beta sequencing to assess whether each TCR beta V gene segment acted as functional or pseudogenic. Alongside the repertoire data, information on donor age, sex, ethnicity and CMV serostatus was compiled. A later genetic analysis used genome-wide SNP genotypes for about 55% of the 666 donors, treating that subset as a discovery cohort. All discovery cohort repertoires had been generated using a single sequencing platform. Both class I and class II loci were covered by HLA typing, at four-digit resolution. Typing coverage differed by locus: A, B, C, DRB1 and DQB1 were typed in about 629-640 donors, DQA1 in 522, DPA1 in over 600, and DPB1 in roughly 450. Four to six DR-DQ haplotypes were handled as single units for association and clustering, since linkage in the cohort was strong. Among a few hundred genotyped donors of the cohort, an average of about 240,000 unique TCR beta nucleotide sequences were sequenced per donor, roughly 20% of them non-productive.

Overall results and qualifications from the work: The authors suggested that the approach could potentially be generalized to other disease states and immunological phenotypes. According to a later analysis, most CMV-associated TCR beta chains appeared to be HLA-restricted, and the HLA associations seemed to be driven largely by CMV exposure. A further reported finding was that TCR beta sequences accurately predicted the HLA-A and HLA-B alleles for most subjects in the first cohort. Because counts were too low, seventeen rarely observed V segments, including chromosome 9 orphons, were left out of the earlier analysis of roughly 600 of the donors. According to a later genetic analysis, donors in an Asian-associated ancestry cluster had fewer N-insertions in productive TCRs than the approximately 610-donor mean. Cytomegalovirus status was reported to be diagnosed by the classifier with high specificity and sensitivity in both the original and validation cohorts. A group of highly shared sequence variants was considered likely to be a technical artifact of the sequencing pipeline. Strong co-occurrence of HLA alleles, especially DR and DQ, made assigning TCR associations to individual alleles difficult. Several of the top co-occurrence clusters appeared to be linked to parvovirus B19, influenza, CMV and Epstein-Barr virus, according to a later analysis. According to a later analysis, TCR association rates differed among HLA loci, with DRB1 alleles showing the most associated TCRs and HLA-C alleles showing the fewest. In a later analysis, HLA-associated TCR beta chains were found to be more clonally expanded and to have lower generation probabilities than equally common non-associated chains. In vitro tests confirmed that a few of the cytomegalovirus-associated TCR beta chains recognize cytomegalovirus antigens. V-gene and J-gene trimming of TCR beta chains was associated with a missense DCLRE1C variant in a later genetic analysis, and the association was replicated in an independent cohort. Because some donors lacked HLA typing at each locus, the association tests relied only on the typed subset. Sequencing depth was assumed to be roughly uniform across donors in the presence/absence analyses, though that assumption may not hold. An earlier analysis of approximately 570 of the donors showed that most TCR beta V segments appeared in productive rearrangements either about 90% or about 30% of the time, which broadly matched IMGT annotations. Across donors, most TCR sequences were observed very rarely, whereas some public TCRs were present in many individuals. In this cohort, only TCR beta chains were sequenced, and detectable features were limited by the absence of alpha or paired-chain data. Linkage disequilibrium might explain the correlated functional status among segregating V segments, but an unknown experimental factor could not be excluded. Some IMGT-functional V segments, including TRBV6-2 and TRBV6-3, could not be told apart with the 87-base-pair reads, so those segments were excluded. The only immune exposure information available for the cohort was CMV serostatus. In a later analysis, over 15,000 TCR beta sequences were associated with specific HLA alleles at a false discovery rate of 0.05. The study listed approximately 150 TCR beta chains as associated with cytomegalovirus.

The sequenced material came from PBMCs. This sequence was found in a woman aged 50 to 60 in good health and CMV-seropositive. The chain was built from TRBV27 and TRBJ2-5; tentative D gene TRBD1, with 7 bases matching. The DNA end is a closer match to TRBJ2-7, so the J assignment may be wrong. The CDR3 sequence is CASSWGDRSYEQYF. Read as DNA, the sequence is TGTGCCAGCAGTTGGGGGGACAGATCCTACGAGCAGTACTTC.